The clone carrying this T cell receptor beta chain was seen a few times. Its specificity is unknown. This sample is drawn from a study of cytomegalovirus exposure and HLA in healthy donors. In the study overall: Clustering assigned about four fifths of the roughly 370 genotyped donors to the Caucasian-associated ancestry cluster.

Findings of the study overall: Indistinguishability led to the exclusion of some V segments, TRBV6-2 and TRBV6-3 included.

The CDR3 contains 17 residues. Per germline, CDR1 GTSNPN and CDR2 SVGIG (reference sequence). V lost 3 bases and J lost 0, with 18 bases in between. The PCR employed 60 Vbeta primers together with 13 Jbeta primers. The protocol was immunoSEQ multiplex PCR, while the TCRdb copy is restricted to in-frame clones and leaves out a portion. The sample holds roughly 140,000 clones, around 79% seen once. J is TRBJ1-3 and V is TRBV30, with D perhaps matching TRBD1 (5 bases). The TCR sequence derives from a human donor in good health. The sample taken for sequencing was PBMCs. Written as DNA, the CDR3 is TGTGCCTGGAGCCCTGCGGACAAAACCTACTCTGGAAACACCATATATTTT. Amino acid sequence: CAWSPADKTYSGNTIYF.